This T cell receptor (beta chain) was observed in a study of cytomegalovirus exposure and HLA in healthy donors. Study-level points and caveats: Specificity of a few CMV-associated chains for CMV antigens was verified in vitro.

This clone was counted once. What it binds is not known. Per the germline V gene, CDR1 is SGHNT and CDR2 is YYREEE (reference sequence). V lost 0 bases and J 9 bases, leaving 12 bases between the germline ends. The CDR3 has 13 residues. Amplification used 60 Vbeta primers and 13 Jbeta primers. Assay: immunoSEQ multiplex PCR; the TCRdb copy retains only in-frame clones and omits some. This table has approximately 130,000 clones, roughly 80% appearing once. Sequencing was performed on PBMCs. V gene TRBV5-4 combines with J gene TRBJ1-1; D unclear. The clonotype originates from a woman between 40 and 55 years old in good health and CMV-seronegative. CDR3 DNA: TGTGCCAGCAGCTTGGCCCCGGGAACCAAAGCTTTCTTT. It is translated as CASSLAPGTKAFF.